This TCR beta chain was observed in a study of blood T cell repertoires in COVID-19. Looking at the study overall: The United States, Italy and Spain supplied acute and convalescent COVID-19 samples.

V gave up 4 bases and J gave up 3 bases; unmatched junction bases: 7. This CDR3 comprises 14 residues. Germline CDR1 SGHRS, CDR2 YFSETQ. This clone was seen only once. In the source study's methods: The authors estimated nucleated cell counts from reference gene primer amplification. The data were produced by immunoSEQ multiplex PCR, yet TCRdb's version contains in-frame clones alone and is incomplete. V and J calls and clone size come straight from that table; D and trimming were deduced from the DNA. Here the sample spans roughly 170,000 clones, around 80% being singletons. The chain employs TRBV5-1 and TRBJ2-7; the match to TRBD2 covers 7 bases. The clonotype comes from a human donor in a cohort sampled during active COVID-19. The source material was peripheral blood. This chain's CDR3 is CASSTSGEGYEQYF. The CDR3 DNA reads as TGCGCCAGCAGCACAAGCGGGGAAGGCTACGAGCAGTACTTC.